The next 8 T cell receptor beta chains were all read from a single sample in a study of patients and donors after allogeneic stem cell transplantation. TCRdb redid the calling of the RT-PCR reads with MiXCR, one entry per CDR3 protein. The table lists about 74,000 distinct CDR3 sequences, 26% of them singletons. The specimen was blood, either unsorted or a sorted T cell fraction (not recorded which). The source is a human donor who was either an allogeneic HSCT recipient or a stem cell or donor lymphocyte infusion donor (not recorded which). It is not recorded whose cells these are; they may come from a transplant donor.

This clonotype occurred a few times. The junction does not match germline at one end; this may be a read error. The rearrangement joins TRBV7-2 to TRBJ1-2; unclear D gene. CDR1 is SGHTA and CDR2 is FQGNSA in the germline V gene. The CDR3 runs to 13 residues. The CDR3, as DNA: TGTGCCAGCAGCTTCCCCTGGGCTATGGCTACACACTTC. This translates into CASSFPWAMATHF.

This clonotype was detected many times. V and J are TRBV5-1 and TRBJ2-7, with 8 bases fitting TRBD2. Trimming took 0 bases from V and 4 from J; bases not matched to a gene: 6. Germline V gene sequence: CDR1 SGHRS, CDR2 YFSETQ. The CDR3 runs 15 residues. The CDR3 reads CASSLEGGGIYEQYF. The CDR3, as DNA: TGCGCCAGCAGCTTGGAAGGCGGGGGGATTTACGAGCAGTACTTC. Based on the CDR3 plus reference TRBV5-1 and TRBJ2-7, the full variable domain is KAGVTQTPRYLIKTRGQQVTLSCSPISGHRSVSWYQQTPGQGLQFLFEYFSETQRNKGNFPGRFSGRQFSNSRSEMNVSTLELGDSALYLCASSLEGGGIYEQYFGPGTRLTVT.

This clonotype showed up just a few times. The J gene is TRBJ2-1, the V gene TRBV20-1, with 11 positions matching TRBD2. J was trimmed by 0 bases and V by 0 bases; bases with no gene match: 10. Germline CDR1 and CDR2: DFQATT and SNEGSKA (reference sequence). The CDR3 is made up of 19 amino acids. The CDR3 DNA is TGCAGTGCTAGAGATCTCAGGCTAGCGGGGGGCCCCTCCTACAATGAGCAGTTCTTC. Translation gives CSARDLRLAGGPSYNEQFF.

The chain joins TRBV25-1 to TRBJ2-2; tentative D call: TRBD2 (7 bases). CDR3 size: 19 residues. Germline CDR1 and CDR2: MGHDK and SYGVNS. V lost 5 bases and J 2 bases, leaving 24 bases between the germline ends. In DNA, the CDR3 is TGTGCCAGCAGTCCCCGCGGGATAGCCGGGGGGCGTAACACCGGGGAGCTGTTTTTT. It is translated as CASSPRGIAGGRNTGELFF.

The chain carries TRBV7-6 and TRBJ2-2; 8 nucleotides match TRBD1. V shed 5 bases, J shed 7 bases, and the junction held 9 bases outside the gene matches. The CDR3 is made up of 15 amino acids. CDR1 is SGHVS and CDR2 is FNYEAQ in the germline V gene. This chain's CDR3 is CASSPRQGRDGELFF. DNA for the CDR3: TGTGCCAGCAGCCCTCGACAGGGGCGGGACGGGGAGCTGTTTTTT.

This clonotype was seen a handful of times. The chain combines TRBV6-1 with TRBJ1-1; D is ambiguous. Germline CDR1 and CDR2: MNHNS and SASEGT. Trimming shortened V by 4 bases and J by 1 base, and 7 bases separated the two germline ends. The CDR3 runs 13 residues. CDR3 DNA: TGTGCCAGCAGTGTAGTGGGGAACACTGAAGCTTTCTTT. Translating it yields CASSVVGNTEAFF.

The chain carries TRBV4-1 and TRBJ1-1, with D maybe TRBD1 (5 bases). The CDR3 loop spans 14 amino acids. V was clipped by 1 base and J by 5 bases, with 11 bases between them. The germline V gene has CDR1 MGHRA and CDR2 YSYEKL. The CDR3 region is CASSQVGGRTEAFF. In nucleotides, the CDR3 is TGCGCCAGCAGCCAAGTGGGGGGGAGGACTGAAGCTTTCTTT.

The V call is TRBV15, the J call TRBJ1-5, with a possible D match to TRBD1 (5 bases). V was cut by 5 bases and J by 6 bases, with 14 bases left in between. Looked up from germline, CDR1 is LNHNV and CDR2 is YYDKDF (reference sequence). This CDR3 has 14 amino acids. The CDR3 DNA reads as TGTGCCACCAGCTGGTCCAGGGCGAGTCAGCCCCAGCATTTT. Translating it yields CATSWSRASQPQHF.